This T cell receptor (beta chain) was sequenced in a study of spatial heterogeneity in lung cancer. Study observations and caveats: How many expanded intratumoral alpha and beta TCRs were present tracked the tumor mutation count, which was a count of nonsynonymous mutations.

The CDR3 loop spans 15 amino acids. Germline V gene sequence: CDR1 MDHEN, CDR2 SYDVKM. V trimming: 7 bases; J trimming: 3 bases; junction bases outside the gene matches: 10. TCRdb processed the 5' RACE reads anew with MiXCR; each CDR3 protein has one entry. The table shows roughly 20,000 distinct CDR3 sequences, with approximately 4.3% occurring only once. Regarding time point: sample taken at primary tumor resection. Unsorted whole RNA from tumor, nontumor lung or frozen PBMC underwent sequencing. About this clonotype itself: Antigen: not known.

The TCR originated in a male donor with early-stage non-small cell lung cancer. The sample here was lung tumor tissue, taken at surgery. The rearrangement uses TRBV28 and TRBJ2-7; 9 bases are shared with TRBD1. CDR3 sequence (DNA): TGTGCCAGCACCAGGGGCGGGACAGGGAACTACGAGCAGTACTTC. It translates to CASTRGGTGNYEQYF.